This TCR beta chain was recorded in a study of human T cells and chemical hapten exposure. This clonotype was seen at least ten times. Its antigen remains unidentified. The time point: patch test 2, 6 weeks after DPC sensitization. The treatment: therapeutic diphenylcyclopropenone sensitization with weekly scalp DPC. Study conclusions and caveats: Those TCRs sitting above 1 in 1000 frequency stayed the same with DPC sensitization. Patch test score rose with PT1 expanded TCRs, significant at 8, 16, 32, not 4.

In germline, CDR1 is DFQATT, CDR2 SNEGSKA (reference sequence). Trimming shortened V by 3 bases and J by 3 bases, and 14 bases separated the two germline ends. CDR3 length equals 14 residues. MiXCR, applied by TCRdb to the RACE reads, yields one record per CDR3 protein. The table shows approximately 90,000 distinct CDR3 sequences, with around 10% occurring only once. This TCR was recovered from a middle-aged man with alopecia areata. Some clones in this sample may be carry-over from other donors' samples. The input for sequencing was whole blood, taken in connection with sensitization to the hapten diphenylcyclopropenone (DPC). The chain has TRBV20-1 and TRBJ1-2; no definite D call. The CDR3 bases are TGCAGTGCTAGGCCCACGGGTCGGGACTATGGCTACACCTTC. This gives the protein CSARPTGRDYGYTF.